This paragraph covers one TCR beta chain sequence. CDR1 and CDR2 from the germline V gene are SEHNR and FQNEAQ (reference sequence). J lost 5 bases, V lost 4 bases, and 9 bases had no gene match. This CDR3 is 16 amino acids long. Clones were read by immunoSEQ multiplex PCR, and TCRdb kept only the in-frame ones, dropping some. In the table there are about 1.5 million clones, approximately 98% of which are singletons. The sample comes from a study of shared clonotypes between healthy human individuals. V is TRBV7-9 and J is TRBJ2-5, with 11 nucleotides matching TRBD2. Sequenced material: naive CD4+ T cells sorted from blood. Subset described: CD45RA+ positively selected. This TCR was sampled from a man aged 30 to 45 in good health. The DNA of the CDR3 is TGTGCCAGCAGCTATTACCGGACTAGCGGGCGGGAGACCCAGTACTTC. Its translation is CASSYYRTSGRETQYF.